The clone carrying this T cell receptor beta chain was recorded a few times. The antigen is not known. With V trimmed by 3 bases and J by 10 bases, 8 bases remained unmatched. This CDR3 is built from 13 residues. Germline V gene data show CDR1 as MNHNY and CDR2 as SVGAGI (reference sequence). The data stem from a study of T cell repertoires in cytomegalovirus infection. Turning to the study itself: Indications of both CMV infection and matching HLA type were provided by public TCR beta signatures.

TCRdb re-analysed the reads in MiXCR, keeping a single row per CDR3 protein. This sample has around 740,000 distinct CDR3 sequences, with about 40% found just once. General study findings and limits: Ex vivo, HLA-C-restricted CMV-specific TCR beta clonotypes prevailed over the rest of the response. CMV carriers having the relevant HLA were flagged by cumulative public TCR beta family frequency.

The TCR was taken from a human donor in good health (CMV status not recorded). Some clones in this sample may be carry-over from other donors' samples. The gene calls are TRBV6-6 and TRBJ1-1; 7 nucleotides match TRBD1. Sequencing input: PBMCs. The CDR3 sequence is CASSYGTANAAFF. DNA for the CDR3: TGTGCCAGCAGTTATGGGACAGCGAATGCAGCTTTCTTT.